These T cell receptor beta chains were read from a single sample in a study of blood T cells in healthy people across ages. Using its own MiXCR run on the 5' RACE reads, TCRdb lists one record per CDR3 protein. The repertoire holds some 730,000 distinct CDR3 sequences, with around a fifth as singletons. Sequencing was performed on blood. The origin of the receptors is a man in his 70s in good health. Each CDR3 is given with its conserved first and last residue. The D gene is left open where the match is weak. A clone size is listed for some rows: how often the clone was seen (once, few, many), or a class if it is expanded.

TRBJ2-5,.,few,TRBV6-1,CASSSPRAARFETQYF,TGTGCCAGCAGTAGCCCTAGGGCGGCCCGTTTCGAGACCCAGTACTTC
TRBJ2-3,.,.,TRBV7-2,CASSLESETTQYF,TGTGCCAGCAGCTTGGAGAGCGAGACAACGCAGTATTTT
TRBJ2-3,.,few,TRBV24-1,CATSGLVSDTQYF,TGTGCCACCAGTGGCCTAGTCTCAGATACGCAGTATTTT
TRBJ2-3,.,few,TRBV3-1,CASSLAHTTDTQYF,TGTGCCAGCAGCCTAGCCCATACCACAGATACGCAGTATTTT
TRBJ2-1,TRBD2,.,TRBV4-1,CASSRGERGMYEQFF,TGCGCCAGCAGCCGCGGGGAGCGGGGGATGTATGAGCAGTTCTTC
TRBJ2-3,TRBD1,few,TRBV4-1,CASSPDQGASTDTQYF,TGCGCCAGCAGCCCCGACCAGGGGGCGTCGACAGATACGCAGTATTTT
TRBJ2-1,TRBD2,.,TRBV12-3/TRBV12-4,CACRRASGIRGEQFF,TGTGCCTGCAGGCGGGCTAGCGGGATTCGGGGTGAGCAGTTCTTC
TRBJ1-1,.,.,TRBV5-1,CASSTENTEAFF,TGCGCCAGCAGCACTGAAAACACTGAAGCTTTCTTT
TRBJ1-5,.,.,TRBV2,CASSPTGIGNQPQHF,TGTGCCAGCAGTCCGACGGGTATTGGCAATCAGCCCCAGCATTTT
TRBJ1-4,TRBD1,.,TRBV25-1,CASSEPRQGVEKLFF,TGTGCCAGCAGTGAGCCCCGACAGGGGGTTGAAAAACTGTTTTTT
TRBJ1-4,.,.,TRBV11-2,CASSQPTGMGEKLFF,TGTGCCAGCAGCCAGCCAACAGGGATGGGGGAAAAACTGTTTTTT
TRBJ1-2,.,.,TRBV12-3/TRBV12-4,CASTLKNLYGYTF,TGTGCCAGCACTCTCAAGAACCTTTATGGCTACACCTTC
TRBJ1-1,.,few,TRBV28,CASREETGKNTEAFF,TGTGCCAGCAGGGAAGAGACGGGAAAGAACACTGAAGCTTTCTTT
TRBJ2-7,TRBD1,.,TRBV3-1,CASSQGRTGNEQYF,TGTGCCAGCAGCCAAGGCCGGACAGGGAACGAGCAGTACTTC
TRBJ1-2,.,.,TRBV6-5,CASSSRRNYGYTF,TGTGCCAGCAGTTCCCGGCGTAACTATGGCTACACCTTC
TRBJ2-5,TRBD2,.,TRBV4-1,CASSQSQREGRETQYF,TGCGCCAGCAGCCAATCGCAGCGGGAGGGCCGCGAGACCCAGTACTTC
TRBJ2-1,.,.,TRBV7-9,CASSLARLNEQFF,TGTGCCAGCAGCTTAGCGAGACTCAATGAGCAGTTCTTC
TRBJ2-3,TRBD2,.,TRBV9,CASSGPGGRGTDTQYF,TGTGCCAGCAGCGGGCCGGGAGGCCGAGGAACAGATACGCAGTATTTT
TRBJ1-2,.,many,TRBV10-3,CAISETGDMLSYTF,TGTGCCATCAGTGAGACAGGAGATATGTTGAGCTACACCTTC
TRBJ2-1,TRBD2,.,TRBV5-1,CASSALVSGGYNEQFF,TGCGCCAGCAGCGCGCTGGTTAGCGGGGGGTACAATGAGCAGTTCTTC
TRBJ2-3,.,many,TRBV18,CASSRSEPGTSTDTQYF,TGTGCCAGCTCACGCTCTGAACCGGGGACTAGCACAGATACGCAGTATTTT
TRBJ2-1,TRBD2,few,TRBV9,CASSVRLAGQSSYNEQFF,TGTGCCAGCAGCGTAAGGCTAGCGGGCCAGAGCTCCTACAATGAGCAGTTCTTC
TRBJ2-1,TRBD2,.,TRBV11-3,CASSSLAGDHNEQFF,TGTGCCAGCAGCTCCCTAGCGGGGGACCACAATGAGCAGTTCTTC
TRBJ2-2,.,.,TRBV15,CATSSYTGELFF,TGTGCCACCAGCAGTTACACCGGGGAGCTGTTTTTT
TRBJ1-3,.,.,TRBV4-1,CVSSQDKGSGNTIYF,TGCGTCAGCAGCCAAGATAAGGGATCTGGAAACACCATATATTTT